This T cell receptor (beta chain) was recorded in a study of shared clonotypes between healthy human individuals. The CDR3 extends over 15 amino acids. The V end lost 5 bases, the J end lost 4 bases, and 12 bases lay between the germline ends. CDR1 is SGHTA and CDR2 is FQGNSA in the germline V gene. The study's findings and limits: A handful of donors showed sharing of around 5% of naive CD4 clonotypes.

Libraries were prepared by immunoSEQ multiplex PCR; TCRdb keeps only in-frame clonotypes and omits some of them. The data show 2 million to 2.5 million clones, with around 95% seen just once and more than 0.1% held by the top ten. About this clone: Its target is unknown.

The source material was naive CD4+ T cells sorted from blood. Subset defined: CD45RA+ positively selected. The sequence came from a man between 18 and 35 years old in good health. The chain recombines TRBV7-2 with TRBJ2-6; D not resolved. The CDR3 here is CASSLIQSGANVLTF. CDR3 nucleotides: TGTGCCAGCAGCCTAATTCAGTCAGGGGCCAACGTCCTGACTTTC.